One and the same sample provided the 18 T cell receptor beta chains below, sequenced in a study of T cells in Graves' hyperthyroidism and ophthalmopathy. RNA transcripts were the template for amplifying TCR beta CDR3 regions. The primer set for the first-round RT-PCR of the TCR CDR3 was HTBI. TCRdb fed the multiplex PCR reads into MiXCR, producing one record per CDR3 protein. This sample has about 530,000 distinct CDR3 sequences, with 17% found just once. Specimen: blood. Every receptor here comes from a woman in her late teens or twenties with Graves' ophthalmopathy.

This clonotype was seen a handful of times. CDR3 amino acids: CASNPRNRDDNYGYTF. CDR3 DNA sequence: TGTGCCAGCAACCCCAGGAACAGGGACGATAACTATGGCTACACCTTC. This rearrangement joins TRBV6-1 to TRBJ1-2; the D gene is possibly TRBD1 (6 bases). Trimming took 7 bases from V and 1 from J, leaving 19 bases between them. Germline CDR1 reads MNHNS; CDR2 reads SASEGT. The CDR3 length is 16 residues.

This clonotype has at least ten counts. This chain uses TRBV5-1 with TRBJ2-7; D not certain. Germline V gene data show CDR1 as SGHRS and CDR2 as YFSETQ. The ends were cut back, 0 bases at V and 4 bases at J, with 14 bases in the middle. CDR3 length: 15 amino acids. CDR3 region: CASSLESAEWYEQYF. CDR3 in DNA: TGCGCCAGCAGCTTGGAATCGGCAGAGTGGTACGAGCAGTACTTC.

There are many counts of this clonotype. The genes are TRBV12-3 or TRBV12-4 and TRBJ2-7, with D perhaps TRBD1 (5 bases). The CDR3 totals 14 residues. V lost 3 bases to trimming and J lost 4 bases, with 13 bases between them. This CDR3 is CASSFGQGPYEQYF. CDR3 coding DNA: TGTGCCAGCAGTTTCGGGCAGGGCCCGTACGAGCAGTACTTC.

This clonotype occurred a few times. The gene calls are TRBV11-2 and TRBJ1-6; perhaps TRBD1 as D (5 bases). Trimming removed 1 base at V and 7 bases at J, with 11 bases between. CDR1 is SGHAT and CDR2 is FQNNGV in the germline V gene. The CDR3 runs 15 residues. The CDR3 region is CASSLVGTENSPLHF. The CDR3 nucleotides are TGTGCCAGCAGCTTAGTTGGGACGGAGAATTCACCCCTCCACTTT.

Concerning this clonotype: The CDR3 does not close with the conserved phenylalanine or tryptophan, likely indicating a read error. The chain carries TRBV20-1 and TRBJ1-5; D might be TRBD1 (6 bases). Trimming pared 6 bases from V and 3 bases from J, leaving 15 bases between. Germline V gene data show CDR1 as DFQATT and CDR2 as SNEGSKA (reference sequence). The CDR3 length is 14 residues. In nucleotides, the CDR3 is TGCAGTGCGAGTCGGGACACCCACAATCAGCCCCAGCATCTT. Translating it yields CSASRDTHNQPQHL.

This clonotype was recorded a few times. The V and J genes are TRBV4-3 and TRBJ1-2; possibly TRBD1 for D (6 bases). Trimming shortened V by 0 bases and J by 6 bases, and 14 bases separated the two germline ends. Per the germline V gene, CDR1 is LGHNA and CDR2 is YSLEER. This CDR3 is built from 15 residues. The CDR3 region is CASSQEMDRNNGYTF. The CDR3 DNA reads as TGCGCCAGCAGCCAAGAAATGGACAGAAACAATGGCTACACCTTC.

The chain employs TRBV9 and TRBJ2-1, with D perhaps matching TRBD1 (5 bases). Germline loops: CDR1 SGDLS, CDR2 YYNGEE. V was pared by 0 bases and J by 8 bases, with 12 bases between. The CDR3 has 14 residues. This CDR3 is CASSVANRFDEQFF. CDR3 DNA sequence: TGTGCCAGCAGCGTAGCTAACAGGTTTGATGAGCAGTTCTTC.

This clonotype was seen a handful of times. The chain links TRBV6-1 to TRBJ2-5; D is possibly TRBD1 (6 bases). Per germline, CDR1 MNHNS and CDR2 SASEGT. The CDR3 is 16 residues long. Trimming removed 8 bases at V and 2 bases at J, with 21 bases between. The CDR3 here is CASSLLGAGEQETQYF. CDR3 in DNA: TGTGCCAGCTCCTTACTGGGGGCCGGGGAACAAGAGACCCAGTACTTC.

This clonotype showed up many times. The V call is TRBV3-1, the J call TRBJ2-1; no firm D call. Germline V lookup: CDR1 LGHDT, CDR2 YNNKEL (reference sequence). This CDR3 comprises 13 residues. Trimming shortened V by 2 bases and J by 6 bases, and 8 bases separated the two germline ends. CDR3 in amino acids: CASSQRLLNEQFF. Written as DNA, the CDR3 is TGTGCCAGCAGCCAAAGACTGCTCAATGAGCAGTTCTTC.

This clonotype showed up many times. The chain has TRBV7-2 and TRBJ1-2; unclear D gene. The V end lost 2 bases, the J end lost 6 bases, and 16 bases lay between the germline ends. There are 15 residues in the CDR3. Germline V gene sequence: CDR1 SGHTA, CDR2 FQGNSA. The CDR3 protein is CASSLSWDVAHGYTF. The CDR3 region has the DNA TGTGCCAGCAGCTTAAGTTGGGATGTTGCGCATGGCTACACCTTC. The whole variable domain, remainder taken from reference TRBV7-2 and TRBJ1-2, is GAGVSQSPSNKVTEKGKDVELRCDPISGHTALYWYRQSLGQGLEFLIYFQGNSAPDKSGLPSDRFSAERTGGSVSTLTIQRTQQEDSAVYLCASSLSWDVAHGYTFGSGTRLTVV.

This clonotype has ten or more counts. The CDR3, as DNA: TGTGCCAGCAGTGCGGACAGGGGGCTGTACTATGGCTACACCTTC. Residues: CASSADRGLYYGYTF. The rearrangement uses TRBV2 and TRBJ1-2, with 11 bases matching TRBD1. Germline lookup yields CDR1 SNHLY and CDR2 FYNNEI. After removal of 4 bases from V and 3 bases from J, the junction contained 4 bases not matched to a gene. There are 15 residues in the CDR3.

Here the CDR3 reads CASTEAGVTDTQYF. The CDR3, as DNA: TGTGCCAGCACCGAAGCGGGGGTCACAGATACGCAGTATTTT. This chain links TRBV3-1 with TRBJ2-3; 8 bases line up with TRBD2. J lost 2 bases, V lost 7 bases, and 5 bases had no gene match. Germline V lookup: CDR1 LGHDT, CDR2 YNNKEL (reference sequence). The CDR3 runs 14 residues.

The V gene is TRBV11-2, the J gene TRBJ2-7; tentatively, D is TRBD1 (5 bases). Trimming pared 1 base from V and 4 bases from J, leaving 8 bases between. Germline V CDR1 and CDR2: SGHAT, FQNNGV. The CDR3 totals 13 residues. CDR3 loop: CASSLGRQYEQYF. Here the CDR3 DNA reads TGTGCCAGCAGCTTAGGGAGACAGTACGAGCAGTACTTC.

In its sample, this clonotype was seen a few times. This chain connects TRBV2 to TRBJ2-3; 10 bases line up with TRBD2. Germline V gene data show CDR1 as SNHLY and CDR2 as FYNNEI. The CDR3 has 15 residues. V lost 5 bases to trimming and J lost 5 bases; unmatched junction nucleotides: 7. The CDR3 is CASSSSGGAKDTQYF. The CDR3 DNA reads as TGTGCCAGCAGTTCAAGCGGGGGGGCCAAAGATACGCAGTATTTT. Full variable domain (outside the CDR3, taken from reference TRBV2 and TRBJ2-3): EPEVTQTPSHQVTQMGQEVILRCVPISNHLYFYWYRQILGQKVEFLVSFYNNEISEKSEIFDDQFSVERPDGSNFTLKIRSTKLEDSAMYFCASSSSGGAKDTQYFGPGTRLTVL.

The CDR3 DNA reads TGTGCCAGCAGCCCAGGACTAGCGGGAGATTATGAGCAGTTCTTC. It translates to CASSPGLAGDYEQFF. The chain recombines TRBV5-5 with TRBJ2-1, with TRBD2 identical over 13 bases. V lost 4 bases, J lost 8 bases, and 6 bases stayed unmatched. Looked up from germline, CDR1 is SGHKS and CDR2 is YYEKEE (reference sequence). The CDR3 has 15 residues.

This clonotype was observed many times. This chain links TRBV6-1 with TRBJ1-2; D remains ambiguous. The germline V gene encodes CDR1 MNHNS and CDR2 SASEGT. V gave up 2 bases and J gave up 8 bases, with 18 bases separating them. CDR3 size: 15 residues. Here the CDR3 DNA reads TGTGCCAGCAGTGAAACAATCCAAATCACTCGGGGCTACACCTTC. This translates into CASSETIQITRGYTF.

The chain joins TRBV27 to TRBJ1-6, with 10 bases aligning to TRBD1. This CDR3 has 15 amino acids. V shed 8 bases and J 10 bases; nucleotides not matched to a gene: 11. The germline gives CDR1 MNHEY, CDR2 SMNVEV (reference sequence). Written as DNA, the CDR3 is TGTGCCAGCGAACCTTCCGGGACAGGGGTCTCACCCCTCCACTTT. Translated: CASEPSGTGVSPLHF.

The CDR3: CATSREAPGDTEAFF. In DNA, the CDR3 is TGTGCCACCAGCAGAGAGGCTCCGGGGGACACTGAAGCTTTCTTT. This chain uses TRBV15 with TRBJ1-1; tentatively, D is TRBD1 (5 bases). Trimming removed 0 bases at V and 3 bases at J, with 11 bases between. The CDR3 runs to 15 residues. Per germline, CDR1 LNHNV and CDR2 YYDKDF (reference sequence).